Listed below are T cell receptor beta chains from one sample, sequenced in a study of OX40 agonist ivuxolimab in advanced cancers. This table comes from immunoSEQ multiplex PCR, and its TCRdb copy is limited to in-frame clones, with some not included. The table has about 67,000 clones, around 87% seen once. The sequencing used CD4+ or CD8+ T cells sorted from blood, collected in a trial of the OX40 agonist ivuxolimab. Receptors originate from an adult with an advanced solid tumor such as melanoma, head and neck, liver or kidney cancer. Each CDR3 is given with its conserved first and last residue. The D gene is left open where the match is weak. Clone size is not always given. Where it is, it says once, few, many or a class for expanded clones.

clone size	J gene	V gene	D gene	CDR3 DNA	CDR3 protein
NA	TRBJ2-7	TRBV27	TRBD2	TGTGCCAGCAGTTGGGTAGCGGGAGGCCTTCCTCACTACGAGCAGTACTTC	CASSWVAGGLPHYEQYF
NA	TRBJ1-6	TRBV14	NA	TGTGCCAGCAGCCATGTAAATCAAGGGAAGAAGGGGTCACCCCTCCACTTT	CASSHVNQGKKGSPLHF
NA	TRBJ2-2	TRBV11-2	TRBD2	TGTGCCAGCAGCTTTACTAGCGGAGGGGGAAGTCCCGGGGAGCTGTTTTTT	CASSFTSGGGSPGELFF
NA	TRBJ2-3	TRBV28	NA	TGTGCCAGCAGCCCCCTGGGGGGCTTAGATACGCAGTATTTT	CASSPLGGLDTQYF
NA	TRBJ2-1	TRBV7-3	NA	TGTGCCAGCAGCTTAAGGGAAAGCTCCTACAATGAGCAGTTCTTC	CASSLRESSYNEQFF
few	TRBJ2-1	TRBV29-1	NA	TGCAGCGTTGTACCGGGGTACAATGAGCAGTTCTTC	CSVVPGYNEQFF
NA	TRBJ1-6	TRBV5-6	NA	TGTGCCAGCAGCTTTGGGCCAGGAGGCAATTCACCCCTCCACTTT	CASSFGPGGNSPLHF
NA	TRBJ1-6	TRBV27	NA	TGTGCCAGCGGGTACAAGGGTGCGGATTCACCCCTCCACTTT	CASGYKGADSPLHF
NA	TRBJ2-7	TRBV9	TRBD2	TGTGCCGGGAGGGTCGCGTTACCGGACTACGAGCAGTACTTC	CAGRVALPDYEQYF
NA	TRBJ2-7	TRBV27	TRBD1	TGTGCCAGCAGTCTAGGGGCAGGGGGCTACGAGCAGTACTTC	CASSLGAGGYEQYF
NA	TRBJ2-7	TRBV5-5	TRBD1	TGTGCCAGCAGCTTCAATGACAGGGGGTGGCACGAGCAGTACTTC	CASSFNDRGWHEQYF
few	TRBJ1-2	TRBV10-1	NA	TGCGCCAGCAGTCGGGACGCCAACTATGGCTACACCTTC	CASSRDANYGYTF
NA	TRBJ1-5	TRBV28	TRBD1	TGTGCCAGCAGTTCGTCGACAGGGGGCCACCGATATAGCAATCAGCCCCAGCATTTT	CASSSSTGGHRYSNQPQHF
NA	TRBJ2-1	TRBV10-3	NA	TGTGCCATCAGTGACCCGGACTCCTCACTTTATTACAATGAGCAGTTCTTC	CAISDPDSSLYYNEQFF
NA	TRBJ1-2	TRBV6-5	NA	TGTGCCAGCAGTGCCGGCCGGCACATAGCGGGCTACACCTTC	CASSAGRHIAGYTF
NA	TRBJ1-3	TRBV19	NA	TGTGCCAGTAGCAGAAAGAGCTCTGGAAACACCATATATTTT	CASSRKSSGNTIYF
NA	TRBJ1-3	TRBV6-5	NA	TGTGCCAGCACCCAAGACAGACAATTTGGAAACACCATATATTTT	CASTQDRQFGNTIYF
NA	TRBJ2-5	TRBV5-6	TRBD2	TGTGCCAGCAGCTTGAATCCTAGCGGCCAAGAGACCCAGTACTTC	CASSLNPSGQETQYF
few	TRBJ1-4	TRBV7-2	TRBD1	TGTGCCAGCAGCTTAGTCAGGGGGACTAATGAAAAACTGTTTTTT	CASSLVRGTNEKLFF